The rows below give T cell receptor beta chains drawn from one sample of a study of cytomegalovirus exposure and HLA in healthy donors. TCRdb's copy holds only in-frame clones and misses some; the assay was immunoSEQ multiplex PCR. The sample contains under 100,000 clones, 9.5% to 13% of which appear only once. The specimen sequenced was PBMCs. Every receptor here comes from a man in his 60s in good health and CMV-seropositive. CDR3s leave out the opening cysteine and the closing phenylalanine or tryptophan.

CDR3 length	J gene	V gene	CDR3 protein
11	TRBJ1-2	TRBV28	ASAAAAFGGYT
12	TRBJ1-3	TRBV6-1	ASSAQGPGNTIY
13	TRBJ2-7	TRBV7-9	ASSLPGTGVYEQY
14	TRBJ2-3	TRBV11-2	ASRGGQDRRTDTQY
11	TRBJ2-3	TRBV29-1	SVEDTGPDTQY
13	TRBJ2-6	TRBV2	ASSPLYSGANVLT
10	TRBJ2-5	TRBV19	ASRGGGETQY
12	TRBJ1-6	TRBV10-2	ASTENRVDSPLH
15	TRBJ2-3	TRBV10-3	AITSLPNGGVTDTQY
15	TRBJ2-1	TRBV11-3	ASSLEDSGTSYNEQL
12	TRBJ2-5	TRBV5-4	ASSQKGRQETQY
10	TRBJ2-5	TRBV6-5	ASSQQGETQY
12	TRBJ2-7	TRBV9	ASSVAGGGYEQY
14	TRBJ2-7	TRBV4-1	ASSQREGTTDYEQY
12	TRBJ2-1	TRBV7-7	ASSQGGHNNEQF
15	TRBJ2-7	TRBV6-1	ASSDGLAGGGSYEQY